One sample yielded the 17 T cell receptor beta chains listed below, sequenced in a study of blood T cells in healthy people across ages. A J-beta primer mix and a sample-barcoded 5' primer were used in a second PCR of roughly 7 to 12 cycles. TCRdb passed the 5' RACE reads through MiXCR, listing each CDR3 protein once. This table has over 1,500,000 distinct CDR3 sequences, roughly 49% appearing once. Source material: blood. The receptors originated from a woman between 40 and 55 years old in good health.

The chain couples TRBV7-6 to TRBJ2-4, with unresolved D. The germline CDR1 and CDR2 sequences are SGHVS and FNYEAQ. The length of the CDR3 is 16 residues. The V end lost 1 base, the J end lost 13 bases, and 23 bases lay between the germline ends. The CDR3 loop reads CASSLGADAYHNEQYF. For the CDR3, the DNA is TGTGCCAGCAGCTTAGGGGCGGACGCGTACCACAATGAGCAGTACTTC.

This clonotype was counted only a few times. CDR3 region: CASSSGLYHTF. The CDR3 region has the DNA TGTGCCAGCAGCTCTGGACTTTACCACACCTTC. The chain uses TRBV7-8 and TRBJ1-2; D is unresolved. The V and J ends lost 4 bases and 12 bases respectively, with 12 bases between them. In germline, CDR1 is SGHVS, CDR2 FQNEAQ. The length of the CDR3 is 11 residues.

In DNA, the CDR3 is TGTGCCAGCAGCCCTGGTCCCCACAATGAGCAGTTCTTC. Amino acids: CASSPGPHNEQFF. The rearrangement links TRBV7-2 to TRBJ2-1; no reliable D call. Looked up from germline, CDR1 is SGHTA and CDR2 is FQGNSA. The CDR3 sequence is 13 residues long. V was shortened by 5 bases and J by 5 bases, with 10 bases between the two germline ends.

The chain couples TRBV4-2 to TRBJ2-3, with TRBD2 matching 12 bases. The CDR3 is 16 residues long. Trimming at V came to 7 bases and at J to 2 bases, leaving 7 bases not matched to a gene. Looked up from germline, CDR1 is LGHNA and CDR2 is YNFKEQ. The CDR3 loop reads CASTRGLAGNTDTQYF. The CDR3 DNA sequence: TGTGCCAGCACCCGAGGACTAGCGGGGAACACAGATACGCAGTATTTT.

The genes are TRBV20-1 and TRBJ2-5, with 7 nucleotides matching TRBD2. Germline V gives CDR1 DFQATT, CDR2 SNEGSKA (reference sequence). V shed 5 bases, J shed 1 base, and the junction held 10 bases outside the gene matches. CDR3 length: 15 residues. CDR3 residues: CSAPVAGGLQETQYF. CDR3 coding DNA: TGCAGTGCTCCAGTAGCGGGCGGTCTCCAAGAGACCCAGTACTTC.

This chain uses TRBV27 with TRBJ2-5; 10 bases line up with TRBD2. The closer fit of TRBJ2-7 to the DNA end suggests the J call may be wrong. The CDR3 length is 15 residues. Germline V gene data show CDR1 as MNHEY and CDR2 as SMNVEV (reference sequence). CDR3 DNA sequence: TGTGCCAGCAGGATAGCGGGGGGCATGACCTACGAGCAGTACTTC. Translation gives CASRIAGGMTYEQYF.

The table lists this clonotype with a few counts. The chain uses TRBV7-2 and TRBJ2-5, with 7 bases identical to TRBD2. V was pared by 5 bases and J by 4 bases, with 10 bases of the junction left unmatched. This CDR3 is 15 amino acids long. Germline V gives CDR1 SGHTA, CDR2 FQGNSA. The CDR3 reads CASSRLPGLIETQYF. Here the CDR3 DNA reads TGTGCCAGCAGCCGCCTCCCGGGACTAATAGAGACCCAGTACTTC.

The CDR3 nucleotides are TGTGCCAGCAGTTCGCGGGGGGCGGTCTACGAGCAGTACTTC. Translating gives CASSSRGAVYEQYF. V is TRBV7-2 and J is TRBJ2-7; TRBD2 aligns across 8 bases. This CDR3 spans 14 amino acids. Germline CDR1 reads SGHTA; CDR2 reads FQGNSA. V lost 6 bases, J lost 3 bases, and 7 bases stayed unmatched.

In DNA, the CDR3 is TGTGCCAGCAGCTTGAAGGGCCCAAATTCACCCCTCCACTTT. It encodes CASSLKGPNSPLHF. The J gene is TRBJ1-6, the V gene TRBV7-2; D unresolved. The CDR3 consists of 14 residues. In germline, CDR1 is SGHTA, CDR2 FQGNSA. The V end lost 3 bases, the J end lost 7 bases, and 10 bases lay between the germline ends.

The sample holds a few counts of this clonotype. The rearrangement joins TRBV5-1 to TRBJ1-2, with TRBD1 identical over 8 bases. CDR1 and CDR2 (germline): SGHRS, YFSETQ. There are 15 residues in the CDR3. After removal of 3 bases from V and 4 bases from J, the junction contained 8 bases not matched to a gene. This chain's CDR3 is CASSSSGQGSYGYTF. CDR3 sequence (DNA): TGCGCCAGCAGCTCCAGTGGACAGGGATCCTATGGCTACACCTTC. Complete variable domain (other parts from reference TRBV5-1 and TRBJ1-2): KAGVTQTPRYLIKTRGQQVTLSCSPISGHRSVSWYQQTPGQGLQFLFEYFSETQRNKGNFPGRFSGRQFSNSRSEMNVSTLELGDSALYLCASSSSGQGSYGYTFGSGTRLTVV.

The CDR3 DNA reads as TGTGCCAGCAGCCAACTGGCCGGGGGGCCCTACAATGAGCAGTACTTC. It yields the protein CASSQLAGGPYNEQYF. V is TRBV4-2 and J is TRBJ2-1; weak D call: TRBD2 (7 bases). The J call is doubtful: the DNA matches TRBJ2-7 better. The CDR3 length is 16 residues. Germline V gene data show CDR1 as LGHNA and CDR2 as YNFKEQ.

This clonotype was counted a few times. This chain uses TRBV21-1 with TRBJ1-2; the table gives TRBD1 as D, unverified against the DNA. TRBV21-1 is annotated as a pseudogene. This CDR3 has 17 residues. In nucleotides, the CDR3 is TGTGCCAGCAGCACACGGACACCGGGACAGCGAGTCCATGGCTACACCTTC. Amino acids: CASSTRTPGQRVHGYTF.

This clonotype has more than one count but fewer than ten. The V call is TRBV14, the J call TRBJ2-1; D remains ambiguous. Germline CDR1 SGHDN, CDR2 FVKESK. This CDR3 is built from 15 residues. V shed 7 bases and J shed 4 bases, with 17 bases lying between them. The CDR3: CASTPTPKRYNEQFF. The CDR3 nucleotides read TGTGCCAGCACCCCGACACCTAAACGGTACAATGAGCAGTTCTTC.

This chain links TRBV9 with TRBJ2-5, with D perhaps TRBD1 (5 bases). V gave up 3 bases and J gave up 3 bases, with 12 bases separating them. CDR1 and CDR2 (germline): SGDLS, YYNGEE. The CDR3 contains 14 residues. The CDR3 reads CASSADRQKETQYF. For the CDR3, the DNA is TGTGCCAGCAGCGCTGACCGACAGAAAGAGACCCAGTACTTC.

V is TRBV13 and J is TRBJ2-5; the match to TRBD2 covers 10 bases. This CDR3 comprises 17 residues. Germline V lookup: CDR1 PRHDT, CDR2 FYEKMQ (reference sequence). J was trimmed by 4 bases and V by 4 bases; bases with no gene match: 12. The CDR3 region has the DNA TGTGCCAGCAGCTCCAAGGGGCTAGCGGGGGTGGGAGAGACCCAGTACTTC. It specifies CASSSKGLAGVGETQYF.

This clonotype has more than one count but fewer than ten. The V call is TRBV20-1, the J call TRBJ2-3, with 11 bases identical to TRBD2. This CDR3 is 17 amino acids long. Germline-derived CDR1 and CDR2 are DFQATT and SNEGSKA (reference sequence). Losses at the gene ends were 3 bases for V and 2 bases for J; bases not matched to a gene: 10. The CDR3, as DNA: TGCAGTGCTAGTCGTCTAGCGGGGGGAGACTTCACAGATACGCAGTATTTT. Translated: CSASRLAGGDFTDTQYF.

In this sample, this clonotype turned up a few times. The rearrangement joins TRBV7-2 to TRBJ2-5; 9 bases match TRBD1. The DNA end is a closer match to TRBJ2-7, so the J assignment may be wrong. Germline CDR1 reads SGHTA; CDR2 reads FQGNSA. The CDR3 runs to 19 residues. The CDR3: CASSSRQGGSSLLYYEQYF. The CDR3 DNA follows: TGTGCCAGCAGCTCCAGACAGGGGGGCTCCTCGCTCCTCTACTACGAGCAGTACTTC.